One sample yielded the 25 T cell receptor beta chains listed below, sequenced in a study of identifying expanded T cells in peripheral blood. The repertoire was sequenced with immunoSEQ multiplex PCR; TCRdb's copy has only in-frame clones and lacks some. The sample contains around 94,000 clones, approximately 89% of which appear only once. The sequenced material came from blood. These receptors originate from a person aged 18-70 years in good health.

This chain joins TRBV15 and TRBJ2-5; TRBD2 matches at 7 bases. The trim removed 1 base at V and 3 bases at J, leaving 2 bases unmatched. The CDR3 has 14 residues. In germline, CDR1 is LNHNV, CDR2 YYDKDF (reference sequence). Written as DNA, the CDR3 is TGTGCCACCAGCAGAGGTCTAGCGGAAGAGACCCAGTACTTC. Its translation: CATSRGLAEETQYF.

This chain connects TRBV30 to TRBJ2-3; TRBD2 matches 9 bases. V dropped 3 bases and J dropped 4; count of bases not matched to a gene: 8. This CDR3 has 15 amino acids. Germline CDR1 reads GTSNPN; CDR2 reads SVGIG (reference sequence). The chain's CDR3 is CAWRKRGARADTQYF. CDR3 sequence (DNA): TGTGCCTGGAGGAAGCGGGGGGCCAGGGCAGATACGCAGTATTTT.

The genes are TRBV12-5 and TRBJ2-2, with 8 bases aligning to TRBD2. The germline CDR1 and CDR2 sequences are LGHNT and FRNRAP. V shed 5 bases and J 0 bases; nucleotides not matched to a gene: 8. The length of the CDR3 is 17 residues. Here the CDR3 reads CASGTIPGGANTGELFF. The CDR3 nucleotides are TGTGCTAGTGGTACAATCCCGGGAGGGGCGAACACCGGGGAGCTGTTTTTT.

The CDR3 nucleotides are TGTGCCAGCAGTACGGGCCGGGAGGAGCAGTACTTC. Translating it yields CASSTGREEQYF. V usage is TRBV6-5 and J usage is TRBJ2-7, with a possible D match to TRBD2 (6 bases). Germline V lookup: CDR1 MNHEY, CDR2 SVGAGI. There are 12 residues in the CDR3. V gave up 5 bases and J gave up 7 bases, with 12 bases separating them.

By frequency in the sample, this clone is hyperexpanded (1% or more). This chain joins TRBV6-6 and TRBJ1-5; possibly TRBD1 for D (6 bases). Germline CDR1 and CDR2: MNHNY and SVGAGI (reference sequence). Trimming cost V 5 bases and J 2 bases, with 10 bases left between them. This CDR3 region has 14 residues. The CDR3 DNA sequence: TGTGCCAGCAGTGCCAGACAGGGCAATCAGCCCCAGCATTTT. It translates to CASSARQGNQPQHF.

The rearrangement uses TRBV7-7 and TRBJ2-3; 8 nucleotides align to TRBD2. The CDR3 totals 16 residues. CDR1 and CDR2 (germline): SSHAT, FNYEAQ (reference sequence). Trimming removed 1 base from V and 4 bases from J; junction bases left unmatched: 7. For the CDR3, the DNA is TGTGCCAGCAGCTTAGATGCGGGAGGCCATCCAGATACGCAGTATTTT. Translated, it gives CASSLDAGGHPDTQYF.

A remark on this clone: Other nucleotide sequences from this sample produce the same CDR3. The chain recombines TRBV18 with TRBJ1-5; D call uncertain. The CDR3 totals 12 residues. Germline CDR1 and CDR2: KGHSH and LQKENI. Trimming stripped 3 bases from V and 4 bases from J, with 4 bases between. The DNA for the CDR3 is TGTGCCAGCTCACCTCCTAATCAGCCCCAGCATTTT. Its translation: CASSPPNQPQHF.

V is TRBV10-3 and J is TRBJ1-2; TRBD1 aligns across 7 bases. The CDR3 sequence is 15 residues long. V dropped 4 bases and J dropped 3; count of bases not matched to a gene: 8. From germline, CDR1 is ENHRY and CDR2 SYGVKD. The CDR3 spells CAISGTSTGDYGYTF. CDR3 DNA sequence: TGTGCCATCAGTGGGACATCTACAGGGGACTATGGCTACACCTTC.

The count of this clone is one. The chain combines TRBV11-1 with TRBJ1-1, with D perhaps matching TRBD1 (5 bases). Looked up from germline, CDR1 is SGHAT and CDR2 is FQDESV (reference sequence). V lost 5 bases to trimming and J lost 4 bases, with 14 bases between them. This CDR3 is built from 14 residues. In nucleotides, the CDR3 is TGTGCCAGCAGCCTAGAGTGGCAGGGCACTGAAGCTTTCTTT. Its translation is CASSLEWQGTEAFF.

This clone has just one count. The chain employs TRBV23-1 and TRBJ2-5; D unresolved. TRBV23-1 carries the ORF label, with uncertain function. The CDR3 runs to 14 residues. The V gene lost 1 base and the J gene lost 3 bases, with 9 bases spanning the gap. The CDR3 spells CASSQCRVKETQYF. The CDR3 DNA follows: TGCGCCAGCAGTCAATGTAGAGTAAAAGAGACCCAGTACTTC.

This clone was detected a few times. CDR3 loop: CASSEALRAGGGYTF. The CDR3 region has the DNA TGTGCCAGCAGTGAAGCGCTTCGGGCAGGGGGCGGCTACACCTTC. The rearrangement uses TRBV2 and TRBJ1-2; 8 bases match TRBD1. This CDR3 contains 15 residues. Germline lookup yields CDR1 SNHLY and CDR2 FYNNEI. V lost 0 bases and J lost 8; bases outside the gene matches: 8.

CDR3 amino acids: CASSVGSQGNHEKLFF. Written as DNA, the CDR3 is TGTGCCAGCAGCGTAGGGTCTCAGGGCAATCATGAAAAACTGTTTTTT. V gene TRBV9 combines with J gene TRBJ1-4, with TRBD1 as a possible D gene (5 bases). CDR3 length equals 16 residues. The ends were cut back, 0 bases at V and 6 bases at J, with 15 bases in the middle. Germline assignment: CDR1 SGDLS and CDR2 YYNGEE.

CDR3 residues: CASSPRGFDEQYF. As DNA, the CDR3 is TGTGCCAGCTCACCAAGAGGGTTTGACGAGCAGTACTTC. The rearrangement joins TRBV18 to TRBJ2-7; D might be TRBD2 (5 bases). Germline loops: CDR1 KGHSH, CDR2 LQKENI. CDR3 length: 13 amino acids. The germline V and J ends were trimmed by 2 bases and 5 bases, with 10 bases remaining between them.

The chain has TRBV6-6 and TRBJ1-3; D possibly corresponds to TRBD1 (5 bases). From germline, CDR1 is MNHNY and CDR2 SVGAGI (reference sequence). CDR3 length equals 15 residues. V was shortened by 4 bases and J by 6 bases, with 16 bases between the two germline ends. The CDR3, as DNA: TGTGCCAGCAGTTCAAACAGGTTTACCCCAAACACCATATATTTT. This encodes CASSSNRFTPNTIYF.

The V and J genes are TRBV23-1 and TRBJ1-6; D possibly corresponds to TRBD1 (5 bases). TRBV23-1 is flagged as an ORF with uncertain function. The CDR3 is 16 amino acids. The V gene lost 0 bases and the J gene lost 5 bases, with 11 bases spanning the gap. The CDR3 sequence is CASSQSTRGNNSPLHF. CDR3 nucleotides: TGCGCCAGCAGTCAATCAACGAGGGGCAATAATTCACCCCTCCACTTT.

This clone was seen only a few times. The chain combines TRBV19 with TRBJ2-7; D call uncertain. Trimming took off 4 bases at V and 2 bases at J, with 9 bases between the two ends. CDR1 and CDR2 from the germline V gene are LNHDA and SQIVND (reference sequence). The CDR3 is 13 residues long. The CDR3 spells CASSKSDTYEQYF. CDR3 nucleotides: TGTGCCAGTAGTAAGAGTGATACCTACGAGCAGTACTTC.

The chain couples TRBV19 to TRBJ2-6; 9 positions match TRBD1. CDR1 LNHDA and CDR2 SQIVND come from the germline V gene (reference sequence). The CDR3 loop spans 17 amino acids. Germline trimming cut 8 bases from V and 4 bases from J; bases unmatched to any gene: 12. The CDR3 coding sequence is TGTGCCAGTGCACCGGGACAGGGACTCCTCGGGGCCAACGTCCTGACTTTC. Translated, it gives CASAPGQGLLGANVLTF.

This rearrangement joins TRBV28 to TRBJ1-2; TRBD1 matches 8 bases. The CDR3 is made up of 17 amino acids. Germline assignment: CDR1 MDHEN and CDR2 SYDVKM. The trim removed 2 bases at V and 4 bases at J, leaving 12 bases unmatched. CDR3 sequence: CASSLQGGQDPAYGYTF. The CDR3 bases are TGTGCCAGCAGTTTACAAGGGGGACAGGACCCCGCCTATGGCTACACCTTC.

The chain employs TRBV7-2 and TRBJ1-1, with D unclear. The CDR3 extends over 17 amino acids. Between the trimmed V and J ends, which lost 0 bases and 0 bases, there was a span of 14 bases. Looked up from germline, CDR1 is SGHTA and CDR2 is FQGNSA. In DNA form, the CDR3 reads TGTGCCAGCAGCTTAGCGGTGGGCAGTCTTATGAACACTGAAGCTTTCTTT. Protein sequence: CASSLAVGSLMNTEAFF.

This clone was detected a few times. The V and J genes are TRBV5-6 and TRBJ2-1; D not resolved. Germline CDR1 and CDR2: SGHDT and YYEEEE. The CDR3 consists of 15 residues. Trimming stripped 0 bases from V and 0 bases from J, with 7 bases between. The CDR3 coding sequence is TGTGCCAGCAGCTTGGCCACTCTCTCCTACAATGAGCAGTTCTTC. Amino acids: CASSLATLSYNEQFF.

The V gene is TRBV9, the J gene TRBJ2-1; 11 nucleotides agree with TRBD2. The ends lost 4 bases at V and 4 bases at J; junction bases unmatched: 7. CDR3 length: 16 residues. CDR1 SGDLS and CDR2 YYNGEE come from the germline V gene. Here the CDR3 DNA reads TGTGCCAGCAGCCCCCGTCCTAGCGGGGGGTACAATGAGCAGTTCTTC. This gives the protein CASSPRPSGGYNEQFF. Using reference TRBV9 and TRBJ2-1 for the parts outside the CDR3, the full variable domain is DSGVTQTPKHLITATGQRVTLRCSPRSGDLSVYWYQQSLDQGLQFLIQYYNGEERAKGNILERFSAQQFPDLHSELNLSSLELGDSALYFCASSPRPSGGYNEQFFGPGTRLTVL.

In the case of this clone: The same CDR3 can be traced to other DNA sequences in this sample. The V gene is TRBV5-1, the J gene TRBJ2-7; no reliable D call. There are 13 residues in the CDR3. Trimming left V 0 bases short and J 3 bases short, with 7 bases between. The germline CDR1 and CDR2 sequences are SGHRS and YFSETQ. The CDR3 here is CASSLERYYEQYF. The CDR3 nucleotides read TGCGCCAGCAGCTTGGAACGGTACTACGAGCAGTACTTC.

This clone was seen once. The chain employs TRBV7-2 and TRBJ2-1; 10 bases are a match to TRBD2. Germline assignment: CDR1 SGHTA and CDR2 FQGNSA. The CDR3 is 17 amino acids. The ends lost 6 bases at V and 8 bases at J; junction bases unmatched: 16. CDR3 sequence (DNA): TGTGCCAGCAGTCACCCTAGCGGGAGTCTCTCAGCCCATGAGCAGTTCTTC. This encodes CASSHPSGSLSAHEQFF.

V gene TRBV19 combines with J gene TRBJ1-4, with unresolved D. Trimming stripped 7 bases from V and 8 bases from J, with 17 bases between. This CDR3 is 14 amino acids long. CDR1 is LNHDA, CDR2 SQIVND, per germline (reference sequence). The CDR3 region has the DNA TGTGCCAGTACCCCGGGCAGGCATAGCGAAAAACTGTTTTTT. It is translated as CASTPGRHSEKLFF. Complete variable domain (other parts from reference TRBV19 and TRBJ1-4): DGGITQSPKYLFRKEGQNVTLSCEQNLNHDAMYWYRQDPGQGLRLIYYSQIVNDFQKGDIAEGYSVSREKKESFPLTVTSAQKNPTAFYLCASTPGRHSEKLFFGSGTQLSVL.

The V call is TRBV7-8, the J call TRBJ1-2, with unresolved D. Trimming removed 6 bases at V and 1 base at J, with 9 bases between. CDR1 SGHVS and CDR2 FQNEAQ come from the germline V gene. The CDR3 runs 13 residues. CDR3 in amino acids: CASRPPSNYGYTF. The CDR3, as DNA: TGTGCCAGCAGGCCACCCAGTAACTATGGCTACACCTTC.